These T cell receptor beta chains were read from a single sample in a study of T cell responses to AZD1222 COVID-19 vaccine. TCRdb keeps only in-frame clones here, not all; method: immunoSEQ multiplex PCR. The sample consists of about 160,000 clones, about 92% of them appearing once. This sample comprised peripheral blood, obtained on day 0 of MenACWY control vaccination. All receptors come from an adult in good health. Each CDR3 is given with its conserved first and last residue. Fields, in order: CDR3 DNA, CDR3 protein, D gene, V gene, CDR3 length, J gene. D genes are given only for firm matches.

CDR3nt: TGTGCCCTCTCGGAATACAGGGCGGATGGCTACACCTTC
CDR3aa: CALSEYRADGYTF
d_gene: -
v_gene: TRBV2
len: 13
j_gene: TRBJ1-2

CDR3nt: TGTGCCTGGAGTGGACAGGGGACGGGGTCACCCCTCCACTTT
CDR3aa: CAWSGQGTGSPLHF
d_gene: TRBD1
v_gene: TRBV30
len: 14
j_gene: TRBJ1-6

CDR3nt: TGCAGCGTCGCCTTTGCAGATACGCAGTATTTT
CDR3aa: CSVAFADTQYF
d_gene: -
v_gene: TRBV29-1
len: 11
j_gene: TRBJ2-3

CDR3nt: TGTGCCAGCAGTGAAATAGGACAGCTCTCTGGAAACACCATATATTTT
CDR3aa: CASSEIGQLSGNTIYF
d_gene: -
v_gene: TRBV6-1
len: 16
j_gene: TRBJ1-3

CDR3nt: TGTGCCAGCAGTGTCACGGGACGGGACTACGAGCAGTACTTC
CDR3aa: CASSVTGRDYEQYF
d_gene: -
v_gene: TRBV28
len: 14
j_gene: TRBJ2-7

CDR3nt: TGTGCCAGCAACAGGGCAGGAAACACCATATATTTT
CDR3aa: CASNRAGNTIYF
d_gene: -
v_gene: TRBV13
len: 12
j_gene: TRBJ1-3

CDR3nt: TGTGCCAGCGGCCGTGACATCCGGGCGCACGAGCAGTACTTC
CDR3aa: CASGRDIRAHEQYF
d_gene: -
v_gene: TRBV6-5
len: 14
j_gene: TRBJ2-7

CDR3nt: TGTGCCTGGAGTCAGGGGGAATCTCAGCCCCAGCATTTT
CDR3aa: CAWSQGESQPQHF
d_gene: TRBD1
v_gene: TRBV30
len: 13
j_gene: TRBJ1-5

CDR3nt: TGTGCCAGCAGCCAAGGGAGGGCCATGAACACTGAAGCTTTCTTT
CDR3aa: CASSQGRAMNTEAFF
d_gene: -
v_gene: TRBV3-1/TRBV3-2
len: 15
j_gene: TRBJ1-1

CDR3nt: TGTGCCAGCAGTTTGTTTAGCGGGAGAGGCACAGATACGCAGTATTTT
CDR3aa: CASSLFSGRGTDTQYF
d_gene: TRBD2
v_gene: TRBV28
len: 16
j_gene: TRBJ2-3

CDR3nt: TGTGCCTGGACTCAGTCAGGGACTGCCGTTTCACCCCTCCACTTT
CDR3aa: CAWTQSGTAVSPLHF
d_gene: -
v_gene: TRBV30
len: 15
j_gene: TRBJ1-6

CDR3nt: TGCGCCAGCAGTGAATTACAAACCACAGATACGCAGTATTTT
CDR3aa: CASSELQTTDTQYF
d_gene: -
v_gene: TRBV10-1
len: 14
j_gene: TRBJ2-3

CDR3nt: TGTGCCAGCGGCGGAGCAGCGAACACCGGGGAGCTGTTTTTT
CDR3aa: CASGGAANTGELFF
d_gene: -
v_gene: TRBV2
len: 14
j_gene: TRBJ2-2

CDR3nt: TGTGCCAGCAGCTCATCTAGCGGGAGGCCCAAGAGCACAGATACGCAGTATTTT
CDR3aa: CASSSSSGRPKSTDTQYF
d_gene: TRBD2
v_gene: TRBV7-3
len: 18
j_gene: TRBJ2-3

CDR3nt: TGTGCCAGCAGCGTAGCACAGGGGGCTGGAAACACCATATATTTT
CDR3aa: CASSVAQGAGNTIYF
d_gene: TRBD1
v_gene: TRBV9
len: 15
j_gene: TRBJ1-3

CDR3nt: TGTGCCAGCAGCGTAAGAGGGGGGAACACTGAAGCTTTCTTT
CDR3aa: CASSVRGGNTEAFF
d_gene: -
v_gene: TRBV9
len: 14
j_gene: TRBJ1-1

CDR3nt: TGTGCCAGCAGTTCCGTCGGGTTGGAAAAACTGTTTTTT
CDR3aa: CASSSVGLEKLFF
d_gene: -
v_gene: TRBV28
len: 13
j_gene: TRBJ1-4

CDR3nt: TGTGCCAGCAGCCAAGCCGGGGGATCCTACGAGCAGTACTTC
CDR3aa: CASSQAGGSYEQYF
d_gene: -
v_gene: TRBV3-1/TRBV3-2
len: 14
j_gene: TRBJ2-7

CDR3nt: TGTGCCAGCAGCTTAAGCCCGGGGACGAACACTGAAGCTTTCTTT
CDR3aa: CASSLSPGTNTEAFF
d_gene: -
v_gene: TRBV7-3
len: 15
j_gene: TRBJ1-1

CDR3nt: TGCGCCAGCGGGTTCGGGACAGTGAACACCGGGGAGCTGTTTTTT
CDR3aa: CASGFGTVNTGELFF
d_gene: TRBD1
v_gene: TRBV10-2
len: 15
j_gene: TRBJ2-2

CDR3nt: TGTGCCAGCAGCTTGGGACTAGCGGGAATCACCGGGGAGCTGTTTTTT
CDR3aa: CASSLGLAGITGELFF
d_gene: TRBD2
v_gene: TRBV3-1/TRBV3-2
len: 16
j_gene: TRBJ2-2

CDR3nt: TGTGCCAGCAGTCCCGGGACACAGAACGAGCAGTACTTC
CDR3aa: CASSPGTQNEQYF
d_gene: -
v_gene: TRBV12-3/TRBV12-4
len: 13
j_gene: TRBJ2-7

CDR3nt: TGTGCCAGCAGGCCCCCAGACCGGAACACTGAAGCTTTCTTT
CDR3aa: CASRPPDRNTEAFF
d_gene: -
v_gene: TRBV6-6
len: 14
j_gene: TRBJ1-1